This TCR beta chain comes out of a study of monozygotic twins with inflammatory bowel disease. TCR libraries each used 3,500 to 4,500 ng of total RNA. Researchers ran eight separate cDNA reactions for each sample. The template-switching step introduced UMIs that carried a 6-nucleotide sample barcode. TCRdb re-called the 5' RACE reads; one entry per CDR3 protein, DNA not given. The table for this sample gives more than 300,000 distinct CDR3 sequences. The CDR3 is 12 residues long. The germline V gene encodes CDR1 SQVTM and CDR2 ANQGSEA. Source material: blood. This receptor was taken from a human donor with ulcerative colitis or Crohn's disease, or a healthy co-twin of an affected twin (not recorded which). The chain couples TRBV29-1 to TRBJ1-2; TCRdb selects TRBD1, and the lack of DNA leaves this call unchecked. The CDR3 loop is CSVSRVGYGYTF.